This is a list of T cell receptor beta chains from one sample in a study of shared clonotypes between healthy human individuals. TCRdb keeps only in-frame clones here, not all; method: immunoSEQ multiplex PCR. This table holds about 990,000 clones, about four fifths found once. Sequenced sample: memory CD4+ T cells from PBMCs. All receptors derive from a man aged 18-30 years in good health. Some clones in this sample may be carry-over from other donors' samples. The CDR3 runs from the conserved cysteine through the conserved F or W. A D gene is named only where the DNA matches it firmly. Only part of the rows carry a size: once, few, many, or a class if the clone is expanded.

CASSQEKRTGVYEQFF,TGCGCCAGCAGCCAAGAGAAACGGACAGGGGTGTATGAGCAGTTCTTC,TRBJ2-1,TRBV4-3,few,TRBD1
CASSPPTSGSRDEQYF,TGCGCCAGCAGCCCCCCGACTAGCGGGAGTCGCGACGAGCAGTACTTC,TRBJ2-7,TRBV5-1,.,TRBD2
CSVRAPSGRHNEQFF,TGCAGCGTTCGTGCCCCTAGCGGGAGGCACAATGAGCAGTTCTTC,TRBJ2-1,TRBV29-1,.,TRBD2
CASSLSSSYNEQFF,TGCGCCAGCAGCTTGTCCAGTTCCTACAATGAGCAGTTCTTC,TRBJ2-1,TRBV5-1,.,.
CASSPGQGNYGYTF,TGTGCCAGCAGCCCCGGACAGGGGAACTATGGCTACACCTTC,TRBJ1-2,TRBV9,.,TRBD1
CASSSGGANTEAFF,TGTGCCAGCAGCTCTGGAGGAGCGAACACTGAAGCTTTCTTT,TRBJ1-1,TRBV5-4,.,.
CASRRDKSEAFF,TGTGCCAGCAGAAGGGATAAGTCTGAAGCTTTCTTT,TRBJ1-1,TRBV25-1,.,.
CASSPTGQGLSEQYF,TGTGCCAGCTCACCCACAGGACAGGGGTTGAGCGAGCAGTACTTC,TRBJ2-7,TRBV18,.,TRBD1
CASSEYEGTDTQYF,TGTGCCAGCAGTGAATACGAGGGTACAGATACGCAGTATTTT,TRBJ2-3,TRBV25-1,.,.
CASSSEGVFGYTF,TGCGCCAGCAGCAGCGAAGGGGTCTTCGGCTACACCTTC,TRBJ1-2,TRBV5-1,.,.
CASSLRFGQAFF,TGTGCCAGCAGTTTACGTTTTGGGCAAGCTTTCTTT,TRBJ1-1,TRBV6-5,.,.
CASSLRHDNYEQYF,TGTGCCAGCAGCTTGAGGCACGACAACTACGAGCAGTACTTC,TRBJ2-7,TRBV5-6,.,.
CASKIGAGANVLTF,TGTGCCAGCAAAATTGGGGCTGGGGCCAACGTCCTGACTTTC,TRBJ2-6,TRBV27,many,.
CAWSVGGALYEQFF,TGTGCCTGGAGTGTAGGGGGGGCGCTCTATGAGCAGTTCTTC,TRBJ2-1,TRBV30,few,.
CASSPWTGVVVQPQHF,TGTGCCAGCAGTCCCTGGACAGGGGTGGTGGTTCAGCCCCAGCATTTT,TRBJ1-5,TRBV27,.,TRBD1
CASRVAGTGGGQYF,TGCGCCAGCAGGGTAGCCGGGACCGGAGGAGGGCAGTACTTC,TRBJ2-7,TRBV5-1,once,.
CAISWREDETQYF,TGTGCCATCTCTTGGCGGGAGGATGAGACCCAGTACTTC,TRBJ2-5,TRBV10-3,once,TRBD2
CASSLPWGSGTQYF,TGTGCCAGCAGCCTACCTTGGGGGTCCGGGACCCAGTACTTC,TRBJ2-5,TRBV5-6,.,.
CASSPGTGRPHEQYF,TGTGCCAGCAGTCCCGGGACAGGGAGACCCCACGAGCAGTACTTC,TRBJ2-7,TRBV28,.,TRBD1
CAWTPGAGLTDTQYF,TGTGCCTGGACCCCTGGAGCGGGACTGACAGATACGCAGTATTTT,TRBJ2-3,TRBV30,.,TRBD2
CAQAGRWNTEAFF,TGTGCGCAGGCGGGTCGATGGAACACTGAAGCTTTCTTT,TRBJ1-1,TRBV7-7,.,.
CASKTPGQGRDEQFF,TGTGCCAGCAAAACGCCGGGACAGGGGCGGGATGAGCAGTTCTTC,TRBJ2-1,TRBV28,many,TRBD1
CASSEARNRGEAFF,TGTGCCAGCAGTGAAGCGCGAAACAGGGGTGAAGCTTTCTTT,TRBJ1-1,TRBV2,.,TRBD1
CASSPDRGSAYEQYF,TGCGCCAGCAGCCCGGACAGGGGGAGCGCCTACGAGCAGTACTTC,TRBJ2-7,TRBV5-1,.,TRBD1
CATRPLNRSNTEAFF,TGTGCCACCCGACCCTTGAACAGGAGCAACACTGAAGCTTTCTTT,TRBJ1-1,TRBV10-3,.,.
CASSLESSPNNEQFF,TGTGCCAGCAGCTTAGAGTCATCCCCGAACAATGAGCAGTTCTTC,TRBJ2-1,TRBV7-2,.,.
CATRRVPNTEAFF,TGCGCCACCAGAAGGGTCCCGAACACTGAAGCTTTCTTT,TRBJ1-1,TRBV5-1,.,.
CASSLKGTNTEAFF,TGTGCCAGCAGCCTAAAGGGGACAAACACTGAAGCTTTCTTT,TRBJ1-1,TRBV5-7,.,.
CASSLVAGQGLANVLTF,TGTGCCAGCAGCTTAGTAGCCGGACAGGGGTTGGCCAACGTCCTGACTTTC,TRBJ2-6,TRBV7-2,.,TRBD1
CASSLYAGTGGDQPQHF,TGCGCCAGCAGCTTATATGCCGGGACAGGGGGCGATCAGCCCCAGCATTTT,TRBJ1-5,TRBV5-1,few,TRBD1
CASSQVLAGVGETQYF,TGCGCCAGCAGCCAAGTCCTAGCGGGAGTGGGGGAGACCCAGTACTTC,TRBJ2-5,TRBV4-3,.,TRBD2
CAWSVADNSPLHF,TGTGCCTGGAGTGTGGCGGATAATTCACCCCTCCACTTT,TRBJ1-6,TRBV30,.,.
CATHDLTSGRTGELFF,TGTGCCACTCATGACCTGACTAGCGGGAGAACCGGGGAGCTGTTTTTT,TRBJ2-2,TRBV19,.,TRBD2
CAIGGQSNEKLFF,TGTGCCATTGGGGGCCAGTCAAATGAAAAACTGTTTTTT,TRBJ1-4,TRBV10-3,.,.
CASSLFPRGSYEQYF,TGCGCCAGCAGCTTGTTTCCCAGGGGATCCTACGAGCAGTACTTC,TRBJ2-7,TRBV5-1,.,.
CASSQKGGFEAFF,TGCGCCAGCAGCCAGAAGGGAGGTTTTGAAGCTTTCTTT,TRBJ1-1,TRBV4-3,.,.
CATSIGELDGYTF,TGTGCCACCAGCATTGGTGAACTTGATGGCTACACCTTC,TRBJ1-2,TRBV15,.,.
CASSFYRGRGNTIYF,TGTGCCAGCAGCTTCTACAGGGGGCGAGGAAACACCATATATTTT,TRBJ1-3,TRBV5-6,many,TRBD1
CASSPRAGGPGELFF,TGCGCCAGCAGCCCCAGGGCGGGAGGGCCCGGGGAGCTGTTTTTT,TRBJ2-2,TRBV5-1,.,TRBD2
CASSFQRTTGELFF,TGTGCCAGCAGCTTCCAGCGAACCACCGGGGAGCTGTTTTTT,TRBJ2-2,TRBV11-2,few,.
CASSLLAGGMQYF,TGTGCCAGCAGTTTACTAGCGGGAGGAATGCAGTACTTC,TRBJ2-7,TRBV28,many,TRBD2
CASSVDSYEQYF,TGTGCCAGCAGCGTAGACTCCTACGAGCAGTACTTC,TRBJ2-7,TRBV9,few,.
CASMVASGRAYNEQFF,TGTGCCAGTATGGTGGCTAGCGGGAGGGCCTACAATGAGCAGTTCTTC,TRBJ2-1,TRBV19,.,TRBD2
CASSLQGGYTEAFF,TGTGCCAGCAGCCTACAGGGGGGGTACACTGAAGCTTTCTTT,TRBJ1-1,TRBV28,.,TRBD1
CSVDLTRETQYF,TGCAGCGTTGATCTAACGAGGGAGACCCAGTACTTC,TRBJ2-5,TRBV29-1,.,.
CASSRGEGSQPQHF,TGTGCCAGCAGCCGGGGGGAGGGGAGTCAGCCCCAGCATTTT,TRBJ1-5,TRBV5-6,.,.
CASSLVGFTGELFF,TGCGCCAGCAGCTTGGTAGGGTTTACCGGGGAGCTGTTTTTT,TRBJ2-2,TRBV5-1,.,.
CASSFGGSGYNEQFF,TGTGCCAGCAGTTTCGGCGGGAGTGGCTACAATGAGCAGTTCTTC,TRBJ2-1,TRBV28,.,TRBD2
CASSPLTVSSGNTIYF,TGTGCCAGCTCACCACTTACGGTGAGCTCTGGAAACACCATATATTTT,TRBJ1-3,TRBV18,.,.
CASSPTSGANTGELFF,TGTGCCAGCAGCCCGACTAGCGGAGCGAACACCGGGGAGCTGTTTTTT,TRBJ2-2,TRBV7-8,.,TRBD2
CSVESSSSYEQYF,TGCAGCGTTGAATCTTCCAGCTCCTACGAGCAGTACTTC,TRBJ2-7,TRBV29-1,few,.
CASSPRTGTYEQYF,TGTGCCAGTAGTCCCCGGACAGGGACCTACGAGCAGTACTTC,TRBJ2-7,TRBV19,.,TRBD1
CASSTRLAGYTDTQYF,TGTGCCAGTAGTACCCGACTAGCGGGATACACAGATACGCAGTATTTT,TRBJ2-3,TRBV19,many,TRBD2
CAWSPAQREQFF,TGTGCCTGGAGTCCGGCGCAGCGGGAGCAGTTCTTC,TRBJ2-1,TRBV30,.,.
CASSLWGAYEQYF,TGTGCCAGCAGCCTTTGGGGGGCCTACGAGCAGTACTTC,TRBJ2-7,TRBV7-2,.,.
CASRNTAVSGNTIYF,TGCGCCAGCAGGAACACAGCAGTCTCTGGAAACACCATATATTTT,TRBJ1-3,TRBV10-2,.,.
CASSQDLASGRGKEQFF,TGTGCCAGCAGCCAAGATCTGGCCAGCGGGAGGGGGAAAGAGCAGTTCTTC,TRBJ2-1,TRBV4-2,few,TRBD2
CASTPARGELFF,TGTGCCAGCACCCCCGCTAGGGGGGAGCTGTTTTTT,TRBJ2-2,TRBV6-1,.,.
CASSLIGDRANVLTF,TGTGCCAGCAGTTTAATCGGGGATCGGGCCAACGTCCTGACTTTC,TRBJ2-6,TRBV27,once,.
CSSNTDTQYF,TGCAGCTCAAACACAGATACGCAGTATTTT,TRBJ2-3,TRBV29-1,many,.